This T cell receptor (beta chain) is drawn from a study of response to subunit inactivated influenza vaccine. TCRdb reprocessed the RT-PCR reads with MiXCR, giving one entry per CDR3 protein. The sample has over 400,000 distinct CDR3 sequences; 13% are singletons. V lost 1 base and J 0 bases, leaving 10 bases between the germline ends. The CDR3 is made up of 16 amino acids. In germline, CDR1 is SGHVS, CDR2 FQNEAQ. This clonotype was seen at least ten times. Here the sequenced sample was PBMCs from blood, taken more than 35 days after vaccination. This receptor was identified in a man aged 50 to 60 who received an inactivated influenza vaccine. The chain uses TRBV7-8 and TRBJ2-1, with D hard to call. CDR3 amino acids: CASSLVLMTSYNEQFF. The DNA for the CDR3 is TGTGCCAGCAGCTTAGTTCTTATGACCTCCTACAATGAGCAGTTCTTC. The variable domain in full, with the rest retrieved from reference TRBV7-8 and TRBJ2-1, is GAGVSQSPRYKVAKRGQDVALRCDPISGHVSLFWYQQALGQGPEFLTYFQNEAQLDKSGLPSDRFFAERPEGSVSTLKIQRTQQEDSAVYLCASSLVLMTSYNEQFFGPGTRLTVL.